Below are 2 T cell receptor beta chains sequenced from a single sample in a study of post-analysis software for immune sequencing data. TCR beta cDNA libraries had unique molecular identifiers. TCRdb recomputed calls from the PCR reads with MiXCR, one row per CDR3 protein. The repertoire holds 380,000 or so distinct CDR3 sequences, with less than 35% as singletons. These receptors' targets are unknown. Points from the study as a whole: In patients, five or six TRBV segments were more frequent than in controls, with TRBV5-6, TRBV5-1 and TRBV20-1 among them.

Sequencing was performed on blood. The receptors were sampled from a girl aged 10-17 years with multiple sclerosis.

V and J are TRBV25-1 and TRBJ2-3; D not resolved. The CDR3 loop spans 15 amino acids. CDR1 MGHDK and CDR2 SYGVNS come from the germline V gene. Trimming stripped 4 bases from V and 2 bases from J, with 13 bases between. In DNA, the CDR3 is TGTGCCAGCAGTGCCCAGGCCCTGATCACAGATACGCAGTATTTT. Protein sequence: CASSAQALITDTQYF.

This chain connects TRBV29-1 to TRBJ2-3; perhaps TRBD2 as D (7 bases). Looked up from germline, CDR1 is SQVTM and CDR2 is ANQGSEA. The V end was cut by 6 bases, the J end by 2 bases, with 9 bases between. This CDR3 is built from 12 residues. The CDR3 bases are TGCAGCGTCGGGGGGCTCACAGATACGCAGTATTTT. Protein: CSVGGLTDTQYF.